These 18 T cell receptor beta chains originate from one sample sequenced in a study of blood T cell repertoires in COVID-19. Some clones are missing from TCRdb's copy, which holds only in-frame ones; the method was immunoSEQ multiplex PCR. The table includes some 200,000 clones, around 84% detected once. Source material: peripheral blood. The source is a man between 50 and 59 years old with acute or convalescent COVID-19.

V usage is TRBV9 and J usage is TRBJ1-6; maybe TRBD1 (6 bases). Germline V gives CDR1 SGDLS, CDR2 YYNGEE. This CDR3 has 14 amino acids. The V end was cut by 3 bases, the J end by 10 bases, with 14 bases between. The CDR3 bases are TGTGCCAGCAGCGGTACTCCAGGGGTCTCACCCCTCCACTTT. Its translation is CASSGTPGVSPLHF.

The chain couples TRBV14 to TRBJ1-6; D is unresolved. This CDR3 has 15 amino acids. Trimming pared 6 bases from V and 6 bases from J, leaving 15 bases between. In germline, CDR1 is SGHDN, CDR2 FVKESK. The CDR3 DNA reads as TGTGCCAGCAGTCCATCGAGTGCGATTAATTCACCCCTCCACTTT. As protein: CASSPSSAINSPLHF.

This chain joins TRBV7-2 and TRBJ2-7; 9 bases line up with TRBD2. CDR1 and CDR2 (germline): SGHTA, FQGNSA. The CDR3 totals 14 residues. The ends lost 3 bases at V and 2 bases at J; junction bases unmatched: 2. The CDR3 region is CASSFAGGAYEQYF. The CDR3 coding sequence is TGTGCCAGCAGCTTTGCGGGGGGGGCCTACGAGCAGTACTTC.

The J gene is TRBJ2-5, the V gene TRBV6-1; 8 bases line up with TRBD1. CDR1 and CDR2 from the germline V gene are MNHNS and SASEGT. After removal of 3 bases from V and 3 bases from J, the junction contained 6 bases not matched to a gene. This CDR3 is built from 15 residues. CDR3 residues: CASSEGQVEKETQYF. In nucleotides, the CDR3 is TGTGCCAGCAGTGAGGGACAGGTGGAGAAAGAGACCCAGTACTTC.

V gene TRBV6-5 combines with J gene TRBJ1-4; D unclear. The ends were cut back, 4 bases at V and 0 bases at J, with 6 bases in the middle. CDR1 and CDR2 (germline): MNHEY, SVGAGI. The CDR3 totals 14 residues. Here the CDR3 DNA reads TGTGCCAGCAGTTTCAGGACAACTAATGAAAAACTGTTTTTT. It specifies CASSFRTTNEKLFF.

V gene TRBV19 combines with J gene TRBJ2-2; 8 bases map to TRBD2. Germline V gene data show CDR1 as LNHDA and CDR2 as SQIVND (reference sequence). The CDR3 runs 18 residues. J was trimmed by 4 bases and V by 1 base; bases with no gene match: 11. The CDR3 loop is CASSIALRGGRGTGELFF. CDR3 DNA: TGTGCCAGTAGTATAGCCCTTCGCGGGGGGCGGGGCACCGGGGAGCTGTTTTTT.

The V gene is TRBV4-1, the J gene TRBJ2-3, with TRBD2 matching over 11 bases. The length of the CDR3 is 16 residues. The germline gives CDR1 MGHRA, CDR2 YSYEKL. The J segment lost 4 bases and the V segment lost 6 bases, leaving 9 bases of the junction unmatched. The DNA for the CDR3 is TGCGCCAGCAGATTCGGTAGCGGGGGGGGCCCAGATACGCAGTATTTT. Amino acids: CASRFGSGGGPDTQYF.

The genes are TRBV5-6 and TRBJ2-5, with 7 bases fitting TRBD2. This CDR3 contains 17 residues. Germline V gene sequence: CDR1 SGHDT, CDR2 YYEEEE. V trimming: 3 bases; J trimming: 8 bases; junction bases outside the gene matches: 19. CDR3 sequence: CASSSVQDPSRGETQYF. The CDR3 DNA reads TGTGCCAGCAGCTCCGTCCAGGACCCTAGTCGGGGGGAAACCCAGTACTTC.

The rearrangement uses TRBV6-4 and TRBJ2-7; D perhaps matches TRBD1 (5 bases). The germline gives CDR1 MRHNA, CDR2 SNTAGT. The CDR3 extends over 16 amino acids. V lost 5 bases, J lost 3 bases, and 20 bases lay in between. Written as DNA, the CDR3 is TGTGCCAGCAGTACGTGGACACACCTTGACGACTACGAGCAGTACTTC. Its translation: CASSTWTHLDDYEQYF.

This chain uses TRBV6-5 with TRBJ2-7, with 7 positions matching TRBD2. The junction had 12 bases not matched to a gene; V was cut back by 4 bases and J by 3 bases. The CDR3 covers 16 residues. The germline V gene has CDR1 MNHEY and CDR2 SVGAGI. DNA of the CDR3: TGTGCCAGCAGTTCTCCCGAGTGGGGGGGGATCTACGAGCAGTACTTC. This gives the protein CASSSPEWGGIYEQYF.

The chain combines TRBV10-1 with TRBJ1-5, with no clear D. The V and J ends lost 5 bases and 0 bases respectively, with 2 bases between them. Germline values: CDR1 WNHNN, CDR2 SYGVQD (reference sequence). This CDR3 is built from 12 residues. Written as DNA, the CDR3 is TGCGCCAGCAGTTATAGCAATCAGCCCCAGCATTTT. Protein: CASSYSNQPQHF.

The V gene is TRBV12-3 or TRBV12-4, the J gene TRBJ1-2; possible D gene TRBD1, 6 bases. Trimming cost V 5 bases and J 2 bases, with 9 bases left between them. There are 13 residues in the CDR3. CDR3 sequence reads: CASSTDRNYGYTF. CDR3 DNA sequence: TGTGCCAGCAGTACGGACAGAAACTATGGCTACACCTTC.

This clone is a singleton in its sample. The gene calls are TRBV9 and TRBJ1-5; 10 bases map to TRBD1. The germline CDR1 and CDR2 sequences are SGDLS and YYNGEE. V dropped 3 bases and J dropped 6; count of bases not matched to a gene: 6. The CDR3 extends over 15 amino acids. CDR3 region: CASSATTGGIQPQHF. The CDR3 DNA sequence: TGTGCCAGCAGCGCCACGACAGGGGGCATTCAGCCCCAGCATTTT.

The CDR3 DNA reads TGCGCCAGCAGTGAGGCGACAGATGGCTATGGCTACACCTTC. Its translation: CASSEATDGYGYTF. The chain has TRBV10-2 and TRBJ1-2, with a weak D call TRBD1 (5 bases). The CDR3 length is 14 residues. V dropped 2 bases and J dropped 4 bases, with 11 bases sitting between them. Per the germline V gene, CDR1 is WSHSY and CDR2 is SAAADI.

This clone has only one observation. V is TRBV3-1 (or the pseudogene TRBV3-2) and J is TRBJ1-5; D might be TRBD1 (5 bases). The CDR3 consists of 15 residues. Germline V gene sequence: CDR1 LGHDT, CDR2 YNNKEL (reference sequence). V was pared by 3 bases and J by 5 bases, with 14 bases between. CDR3 DNA: TGTGCCAGCAGCCAGGGGAACGGAGGGGATCAGCCCCAGCATTTT. It specifies CASSQGNGGDQPQHF.

This chain links TRBV25-1 with TRBJ2-4, with D possibly matching TRBD2 (5 bases). The V end was cut by 4 bases, the J end by 2 bases, with 9 bases between. CDR1 is MGHDK, CDR2 SYGVNS, per germline. The CDR3 runs 14 residues. CDR3 DNA sequence: TGTGCCAGCAGTGGTCCGGGGTCCAAAAACATTCAGTACTTC. Residues: CASSGPGSKNIQYF.

The chain couples TRBV11-2 to TRBJ2-5, with TRBD1 as a possible D gene (6 bases). This CDR3 contains 14 residues. The germline gives CDR1 SGHAT, CDR2 FQNNGV. V lost 1 base and J lost 1, with 7 bases in between. Here the CDR3 DNA reads TGTGCCAGCAGCTTAGGGACAGTCCAAGAGACCCAGTACTTC. Its translation: CASSLGTVQETQYF. The full variable domain, in which reference TRBV11-2 and TRBJ2-5 provide the parts outside the CDR3, is EAGVAQSPRYKIIEKRQSVAFWCNPISGHATLYWYQQILGQGPKLLIQFQNNGVVDDSQLPKDRFSAERLKGVDSTLKIQPAKLEDSAVYLCASSLGTVQETQYFGPGTRLLVL.

J is TRBJ2-7 and V is TRBV6-2 or TRBV6-3, with 8 bases aligning to TRBD2. V shed 2 bases and J 5 bases; nucleotides not matched to a gene: 2. Germline lookup yields CDR1 MNHEY and CDR2 SVGEGT. The CDR3 is 13 residues long. CDR3 in DNA: TGTGCCAGCAGTTACCGGGGGGGCCACGAGCAGTACTTC. Encoded protein: CASSYRGGHEQYF.